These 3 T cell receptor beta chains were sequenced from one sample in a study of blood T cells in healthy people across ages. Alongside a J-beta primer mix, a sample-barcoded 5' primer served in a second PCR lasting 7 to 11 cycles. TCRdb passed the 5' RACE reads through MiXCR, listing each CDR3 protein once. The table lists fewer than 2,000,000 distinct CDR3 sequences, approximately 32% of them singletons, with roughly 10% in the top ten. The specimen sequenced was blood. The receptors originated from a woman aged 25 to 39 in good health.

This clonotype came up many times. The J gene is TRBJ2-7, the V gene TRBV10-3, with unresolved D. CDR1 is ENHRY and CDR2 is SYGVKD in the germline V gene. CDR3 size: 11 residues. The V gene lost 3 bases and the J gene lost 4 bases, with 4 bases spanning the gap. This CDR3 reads CAISDGYEQYF. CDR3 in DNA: TGTGCCATCAGTGATGGGTACGAGCAGTACTTC.

The CDR3 sequence: CASRTPGLAGVADTQYF. DNA for the CDR3: TGTGCCAGCCGAACCCCGGGACTAGCGGGAGTAGCAGATACGCAGTATTTT. This chain joins TRBV12-3 or TRBV12-4 and TRBJ2-3; 14 nucleotides line up with TRBD2. With 8 bases clipped from V and 4 bases from J, the junction kept 11 bases outside the gene matches. This CDR3 has 17 residues.

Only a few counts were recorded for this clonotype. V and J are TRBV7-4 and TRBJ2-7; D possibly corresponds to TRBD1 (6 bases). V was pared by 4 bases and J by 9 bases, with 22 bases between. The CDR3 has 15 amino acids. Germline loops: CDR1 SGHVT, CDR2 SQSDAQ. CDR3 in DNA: TGTGCCAGCAGCTCCTCGCCCGCACAGGGCCACGGGCAGTACTTC. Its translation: CASSSSPAQGHGQYF.